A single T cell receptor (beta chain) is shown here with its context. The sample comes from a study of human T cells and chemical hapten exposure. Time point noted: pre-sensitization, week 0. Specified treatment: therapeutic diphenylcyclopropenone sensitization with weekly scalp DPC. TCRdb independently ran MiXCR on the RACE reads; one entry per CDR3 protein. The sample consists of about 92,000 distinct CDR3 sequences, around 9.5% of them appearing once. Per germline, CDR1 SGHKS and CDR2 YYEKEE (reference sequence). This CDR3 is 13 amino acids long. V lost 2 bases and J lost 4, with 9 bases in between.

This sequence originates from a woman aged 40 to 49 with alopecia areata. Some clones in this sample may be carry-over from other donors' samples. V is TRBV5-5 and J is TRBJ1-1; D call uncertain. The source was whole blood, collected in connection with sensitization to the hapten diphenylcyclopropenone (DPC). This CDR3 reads CASSFNTATEAFF. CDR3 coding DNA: TGTGCCAGCAGCTTTAATACGGCCACTGAAGCTTTCTTT.